The entry that follows covers one T cell receptor beta chain sequence. Germline V gene sequence: CDR1 DFQATT, CDR2 SNEGSKA (reference sequence). Trimming shortened V by 3 bases and J by 3 bases, and 17 bases separated the two germline ends. The CDR3 loop spans 15 amino acids. This entry is derived from a study of blood T cell repertoires in COVID-19. Study at large: Samples came from the United States, Italy and Spain, spanning acute and convalescent COVID-19. Sources were T cells, B-cell-depleted T cells, or PBMCs; the material itself was cDNA or gDNA.

The authors' processing: The assay estimated nucleated cells by amplifying reference gene primers. Data came from immunoSEQ multiplex PCR; TCRdb stores just in-frame clones and leaves some out. V and J calls and clone size follow that table, whereas D and trimming were derived from the DNA. The sample consists of around 200,000 clones, 75% to 85% of them appearing once. V usage is TRBV20-1 and J usage is TRBJ1-1; maybe TRBD1 (6 bases). The sequenced sample was peripheral blood. This receptor was taken from a woman between 40 and 55 years old with COVID-19, enrolled during active disease. The DNA of the CDR3 is TGCAGTGCTAGTGGACAGTTAAGGGGTGACACTGAAGCTTTCTTT. It is translated as CSASGQLRGDTEAFF.